This T cell receptor (beta chain) was retrieved from a study of regulatory T cells in long-lasting Graves disease. To make TCR beta libraries, researchers used iRepertoire HTBI primers and Arm-PCR of CDR3 regions. Methods used by the authors: Identification across samples found about 65 TRBV and over 12 TRBJ segments. TCRdb re-derived calls from the multiplex PCR reads in MiXCR, one entry per CDR3 protein. None of the V and J calls come from the authors' own analysis; TCRdb made them. The table has about 460,000 distinct CDR3 sequences, 22% seen once. Indicated time point: persistent/refractory GD, antithyroid drugs over 5 years with positive TRAb. Preparation of the TCR library used RNA extracted from PBMCs. V gave up 4 bases and J gave up 3 bases, with 15 bases separating them. The germline CDR1 and CDR2 sequences are LNHDA and SQIVND (reference sequence). The CDR3 runs 15 residues. This clonotype was picked up a small number of times.

This sequence was found in a female donor with Graves disease. This specimen was peripheral blood mononuclear cells (PBMCs), taken when the disease was refractory, from a patient treated with antithyroid drugs. The chain is built from TRBV19 and TRBJ1-2; tentatively, D is TRBD1 (5 bases). The CDR3 DNA reads as TGTGCCAGTAGTACGGTCGACAGTCGGGACTATGGCTACACCTTC. Amino acid sequence: CASSTVDSRDYGYTF.